The T cell receptor (beta chain) described here comes from a study of blood T cell repertoires in COVID-19. Study-wide context: Nucleic acid was either cDNA or gDNA, and it came from T cells, B-cell-depleted T cells, or PBMCs.

This clone occurred a few times. Authors' processing steps: Amplifying reference gene primers gave estimates of nucleated cell counts. Using immunoSEQ multiplex PCR, the repertoire was profiled, and TCRdb retains in-frame clones only, with some absent. V, J and clone size are those of that table, while D and trimming were read from the DNA. The sample consists of about 80,000 clones, about four fifths of them appearing once. Trimming removed 2 bases from V and 2 bases from J, with 10 bases in between. This CDR3 comprises 16 residues. The germline gives CDR1 MGHRA, CDR2 YSYEKL. The chain uses TRBV4-1 and TRBJ2-6; TRBD1 is a possible D gene (5 bases). Sequencing input: peripheral blood. This clonotype was obtained from a human donor in a cohort sampled during active COVID-19. For the CDR3, the DNA is TGCGCCAGCAGCCAAACCCAGGGCACTGGGGCCAACGTCCTGACTTTC. This codes for CASSQTQGTGANVLTF.